Following are 3 T cell receptor beta chains from one sample sequenced in a study of T cells in Graves' hyperthyroidism and ophthalmopathy. Template material for amplifying TCR beta CDR3 regions consisted of RNA transcripts. Using the HTBI primer set, a first-round RT-PCR was run on the TCR CDR3. One entry per CDR3 protein results from TCRdb running MiXCR on the multiplex PCR reads. The table has roughly 500,000 distinct CDR3 sequences, over 35% seen once. The sample consisted of peripheral blood or thyroid tissue (not recorded which). The origin of the receptors is an adult woman with Graves' disease, either hyperthyroidism or ophthalmopathy (not recorded which).

This sequence joins TRBV9 and TRBJ1-1; no definite D call. CDR1 and CDR2 from the germline V gene are SGDLS and YYNGEE. The germline V and J ends were trimmed by 6 bases and 0 bases, with 12 bases remaining between them. The CDR3 is 14 residues long. CDR3 coding DNA: TGTGCCAGCAATGATCACGGAGTGAACACTGAAGCTTTCTTT. Translated, it gives CASNDHGVNTEAFF.

This clonotype came up many times. The chain carries TRBV7-9 and TRBJ2-6; TRBD1 is a possible D gene (6 bases). The CDR3 sequence is 15 residues long. Trimming stripped 5 bases from V and 4 bases from J, with 12 bases between. Germline CDR1 and CDR2: SEHNR and FQNEAQ (reference sequence). This CDR3 reads CASSLGGEGANVLTF. CDR3 DNA sequence: TGTGCCAGCAGCCTAGGGGGTGAGGGGGCCAACGTCCTGACTTTC.

The chain links TRBV7-9 to TRBJ1-2, with D possibly being TRBD1 (5 bases). V lost 5 bases to trimming and J lost 7 bases, with 11 bases between them. The CDR3 runs to 12 residues. Per germline, CDR1 SEHNR and CDR2 FQNEAQ (reference sequence). Written as DNA, the CDR3 is TGTGCCAGCAGCCCGGACAAGGTTGGCTACACCTTC. It encodes CASSPDKVGYTF. Complete variable domain (other parts from reference TRBV7-9 and TRBJ1-2): DTGVSQNPRHKITKRGQNVTFRCDPISEHNRLYWYRQTLGQGPEFLTYFQNEAQLEKSRLLSDRFSAERPKGSFSTLEIQRTEQGDSAMYLCASSPDKVGYTFGSGTRLTVV.